The 28 T cell receptor beta chains presented below share a single source sample, sequenced in a study of blood T cell repertoires in COVID-19. The assay was immunoSEQ multiplex PCR, and TCRdb's table has in-frame clones only and misses some. This table holds around 160,000 clones, 88% found once. The sequencing input was peripheral blood. The receptors come from a human donor in a cohort sampled during active COVID-19.

The DNA for the CDR3 is TGTGCCAGTAGCCCCATCGACAGGTCCTACACCTTC. Translating it yields CASSPIDRSYTF. This chain joins TRBV19 and TRBJ1-2; D may be TRBD1 (6 bases). Germline lookup yields CDR1 LNHDA and CDR2 SQIVND (reference sequence). This CDR3 contains 12 residues. The V gene lost 6 bases and the J gene lost 10 bases, with 15 bases spanning the gap.

The J gene is TRBJ1-4, the V gene TRBV27; D remains ambiguous. Deletions cut 3 bases from V and 12 bases from J, with 11 bases between. Germline V lookup: CDR1 MNHEY, CDR2 SMNVEV (reference sequence). This CDR3 is built from 12 residues. The CDR3 loop reads CASSLRAGQLFF. CDR3 coding DNA: TGTGCCAGCAGTTTGAGGGCAGGACAACTGTTTTTT.

The chain combines TRBV28 with TRBJ1-5; TRBD1 aligns across 10 bases. Germline V gene lookup returns CDR1 MDHEN and CDR2 SYDVKM. Trimming removed 10 bases from V and 5 bases from J; junction bases left unmatched: 11. The CDR3 runs to 15 residues. The CDR3 DNA is TGTGCCACCCATCGACAGGGGGCAGGGGATCAGCCCCAGCATTTT. Protein product: CATHRQGAGDQPQHF.

The chain employs TRBV15 and TRBJ1-3; a weak D match, TRBD1 (6 bases). Per germline, CDR1 LNHNV and CDR2 YYDKDF (reference sequence). This CDR3 contains 16 residues. Trimming removed 3 bases at V and 0 bases at J, with 12 bases between. The DNA for the CDR3 is TGTGCCACCAGCAGCGGCGGACAGAGCTCTGGAAACACCATATATTTT. It translates to CATSSGGQSSGNTIYF.

This clone turned up a few times. The rearrangement joins TRBV14 to TRBJ1-1, with 8 bases aligning to TRBD1. The CDR3 is 16 amino acids. After removal of 4 bases from V and 1 base from J, the junction contained 8 bases not matched to a gene. Germline V CDR1 and CDR2: SGHDN, FVKESK. In nucleotides, the CDR3 is TGTGCCAGCAGCCCACCAGCCGGGACAGGGAACACTGAAGCTTTCTTT. This encodes CASSPPAGTGNTEAFF.

This clone was picked up one time. The chain uses TRBV4-3 and TRBJ2-1; TRBD2 matches 11 bases. V was clipped by 4 bases and J by 0 bases; unmatched bases: 2. The CDR3 extends over 16 amino acids. CDR1 LGHNA and CDR2 YSLEER come from the germline V gene. The CDR3, as DNA: TGCGCCAGCAGCCTAGCGGGGGGGAGCTCCTACAATGAGCAGTTCTTC. Translation: CASSLAGGSSYNEQFF.

This clone was found once. The rearrangement uses TRBV28 and TRBJ1-4; TRBD1 aligns across 10 bases. Germline trimming cut 6 bases from V and 3 bases from J; bases unmatched to any gene: 10. This CDR3 is built from 17 residues. The germline gives CDR1 MDHEN, CDR2 SYDVKM. The CDR3 DNA sequence: TGTGCCAGCAGCCCCGGGACAGGGGTGTCGGCTAATGAAAAACTGTTTTTT. This translates into CASSPGTGVSANEKLFF.

The rearrangement uses TRBV4-1 and TRBJ2-7, with a tentative D call TRBD2 (5 bases). V shed 3 bases and J shed 6 bases, with 15 bases lying between them. Germline V gene sequence: CDR1 MGHRA, CDR2 YSYEKL. This CDR3 is built from 14 residues. This CDR3 reads CASSHPSRAGEQYF. For the CDR3, the DNA is TGCGCCAGCAGCCACCCTTCTCGGGCGGGCGAGCAGTACTTC.

The gene calls are TRBV4-1 and TRBJ2-1, with D possibly being TRBD1 (6 bases). The germline V and J ends were trimmed by 6 bases and 7 bases, with 16 bases remaining between them. The CDR3 totals 14 residues. CDR1 and CDR2 (germline): MGHRA, YSYEKL. CDR3 in DNA: TGCGCCAGCAGGCCTACAGGGTTGAGGAATGAGCAGTTCTTC. Translation gives CASRPTGLRNEQFF.

The chain couples TRBV18 to TRBJ2-1; TRBD2 aligns across 8 bases. V was clipped by 3 bases and J by 4 bases; unmatched bases: 5. CDR3 length equals 15 residues. Looked up from germline, CDR1 is KGHSH and CDR2 is LQKENI. Here the CDR3 DNA reads TGTGCCAGCTCACCCTTCAGCGGGGGATACAATGAGCAGTTCTTC. The encoded protein is CASSPFSGGYNEQFF.

The chain combines TRBV28 with TRBJ1-2, with 8 bases that match TRBD1. V shed 6 bases, J shed 4 bases, and the junction held 13 bases outside the gene matches. The germline CDR1 and CDR2 sequences are MDHEN and SYDVKM. CDR3 size: 16 residues. CDR3 loop: CASRAGTGTSSYGYTF. CDR3 bases: TGTGCCAGCAGGGCCGGGACAGGTACTTCTTCCTATGGCTACACCTTC.

The count of this clone is one. V is TRBV6-5 and J is TRBJ2-3, with a possible D match to TRBD2 (5 bases). The germline gives CDR1 MNHEY, CDR2 SVGAGI. The length of the CDR3 is 15 residues. The ends were cut back, 6 bases at V and 1 base at J, with 14 bases in the middle. The CDR3 region is CASSKRLGGTDTQYF. In DNA form, the CDR3 reads TGTGCCAGCAGCAAACGACTGGGAGGCACAGATACGCAGTATTTT.

V usage is TRBV14 and J usage is TRBJ1-6; possible D gene TRBD1, 6 bases. V dropped 4 bases and J dropped 5 bases, with 9 bases sitting between them. Looked up from germline, CDR1 is SGHDN and CDR2 is FVKESK. There are 14 residues in the CDR3. CDR3 amino acids: CASSRGQNNSPLHF. The CDR3 nucleotides are TGTGCCAGCAGCCGCGGACAGAATAATTCACCCCTCCACTTT.

The chain joins TRBV5-1 to TRBJ2-7; the match to TRBD1 covers 7 bases. The germline V gene encodes CDR1 SGHRS and CDR2 YFSETQ. The CDR3 is made up of 14 amino acids. Unmatched junction bases numbered 6, after V lost 4 bases and J lost 2 bases. CDR3 sequence: CASSLNRGAYEQYF. In DNA form, the CDR3 reads TGCGCCAGCAGCCTCAACAGGGGAGCCTACGAGCAGTACTTC.

This rearrangement joins TRBV10-3 to TRBJ2-1; 9 bases are shared with TRBD2. V shed 0 bases, J shed 2 bases, and the junction held 2 bases outside the gene matches. The CDR3 length is 16 residues. Germline loops: CDR1 ENHRY, CDR2 SYGVKD. The CDR3: CAISESTSGTYNEQFF. For the CDR3, the DNA is TGTGCCATCAGTGAGTCGACTAGCGGCACCTACAATGAGCAGTTCTTC.

The CDR3 reads CASRDRAYNEQFF. The CDR3, as DNA: TGTGCCAGCCGGGACAGGGCCTACAATGAGCAGTTCTTC. This rearrangement joins TRBV2 to TRBJ2-1, with 9 bases lining up with TRBD1. The V gene's germline CDR1 is SNHLY and CDR2 FYNNEI. J gave up 2 bases and V 8 bases, and 1 base lay outside the gene matches. This CDR3 comprises 13 residues.

V is TRBV18 and J is TRBJ2-6; a weak D match, TRBD2 (5 bases). Germline values: CDR1 KGHSH, CDR2 LQKENI. The CDR3 contains 16 residues. Between the trimmed V and J ends, which lost 4 bases and 0 bases, there was a span of 10 bases. The CDR3, as DNA: TGTGCCAGCTCACTCGACGGAGGCTCTGGGGCCAACGTCCTGACTTTC. Protein: CASSLDGGSGANVLTF.

The chain has TRBV28 and TRBJ2-7; 9 bases agree with TRBD1. Per germline, CDR1 MDHEN and CDR2 SYDVKM. This CDR3 is built from 12 residues. The trim removed 6 bases at V and 5 bases at J, leaving 2 bases unmatched. CDR3 in amino acids: CASSTGGHEQYF. The CDR3 bases are TGTGCCAGCAGCACAGGGGGCCACGAGCAGTACTTC.

This chain uses TRBV11-2 with TRBJ2-7; 10 bases are shared with TRBD2. Germline V gene data show CDR1 as SGHAT and CDR2 as FQNNGV. The CDR3 runs 18 residues. With 6 bases clipped from V and 5 bases from J, the junction kept 19 bases outside the gene matches. CDR3 in DNA: TGTGCCAGCAGAAGGACTAGCGGCAGGCAGGCGGGACGGGACGAGCAGTACTTC. Its translation is CASRRTSGRQAGRDEQYF.

The V call is TRBV4-1, the J call TRBJ2-3; unclear D gene. Germline CDR1 and CDR2: MGHRA and YSYEKL. This CDR3 is built from 14 residues. V was trimmed by 6 bases and J by 1 base, leaving 11 bases between them. The CDR3 coding sequence is TGCGCCAGCAGGGATGACACCCGCACAGATACGCAGTATTTT. Encoded protein: CASRDDTRTDTQYF.

In nucleotides, the CDR3 is TGTGCCAGCATTAATCGCTTGCGGGAGAATGAAAAACTGTTTTTT. Translation gives CASINRLRENEKLFF. The genes are TRBV28 and TRBJ1-4; D call uncertain. CDR3 length equals 15 residues. CDR1 and CDR2 (germline): MDHEN, SYDVKM. Trimming removed 7 bases from V and 5 bases from J, with 17 bases in between.

The rearrangement uses TRBV5-1 and TRBJ2-7, with D possibly matching TRBD1 (6 bases). Trimming cost V 4 bases and J 2 bases, with 13 bases left between them. The V gene's germline CDR1 is SGHRS and CDR2 YFSETQ. CDR3 size: 14 residues. CDR3 loop: CASSIGGWAYEQYF. For the CDR3, the DNA is TGCGCCAGCAGCATAGGGGGATGGGCCTACGAGCAGTACTTC.

The genes are TRBV6-2 or TRBV6-3 and TRBJ2-7, with D possibly being TRBD1 (6 bases). The CDR3 consists of 14 residues. V lost 3 bases and J 2 bases, leaving 11 bases between the germline ends. The germline CDR1 and CDR2 sequences are MNHEY and SVGEGT. CDR3 residues: CASSYQGNPYEQYF. CDR3 bases: TGTGCCAGCAGTTATCAGGGGAACCCCTACGAGCAGTACTTC.

This clone has just a few counts. The chain is built from TRBV12-3 or TRBV12-4 and TRBJ1-6, with D perhaps matching TRBD1 (6 bases). V was cut by 3 bases and J by 14 bases, with 14 bases left in between. This CDR3 region has 13 residues. The CDR3 protein is CASSFGTRESLHF. As DNA, the CDR3 is TGTGCCAGCAGTTTCGGGACAAGGGAATCCCTCCACTTT.

The chain links TRBV5-5 to TRBJ1-3; 8 positions agree with TRBD1. The germline gives CDR1 SGHKS, CDR2 YYEKEE (reference sequence). V was pared by 4 bases and J by 2 bases, with 5 bases of the junction left unmatched. The CDR3 totals 15 residues. This chain's CDR3 is CASSPRTGPGNTIYF. CDR3 nucleotide sequence: TGTGCCAGCAGCCCTAGGACAGGGCCTGGAAACACCATATATTTT.

The chain is built from TRBV5-1 and TRBJ1-1, with D uncertain. This CDR3 has 14 residues. The germline CDR1 and CDR2 sequences are SGHRS and YFSETQ. V lost 0 bases and J 4 bases, leaving 10 bases between the germline ends. The CDR3 sequence is CASSLDVSLTEAFF. DNA of the CDR3: TGCGCCAGCAGCTTGGACGTAAGCCTCACTGAAGCTTTCTTT.

The chain joins TRBV27 to TRBJ1-2; a weak D match, TRBD1 (6 bases). Trimming stripped 5 bases from V and 2 bases from J, with 12 bases between. The CDR3 is 14 residues long. The germline V gene encodes CDR1 MNHEY and CDR2 SMNVEV (reference sequence). DNA of the CDR3: TGTGCCAGCAGTGGGAGGGGGGGAAACTATGGCTACACCTTC. Amino acid sequence: CASSGRGGNYGYTF.

The chain has TRBV7-2 and TRBJ2-5; 10 bases agree with TRBD1. The V and J ends lost 2 bases and 7 bases, in that order; junction bases with no gene match: 10. Germline assignment: CDR1 SGHTA and CDR2 FQGNSA. This CDR3 has 16 residues. CDR3 nucleotides: TGTGCCAGCAGCTTACGTATGACAGGGGGCGGGGTGACCCAGTACTTC. Residues: CASSLRMTGGGVTQYF.